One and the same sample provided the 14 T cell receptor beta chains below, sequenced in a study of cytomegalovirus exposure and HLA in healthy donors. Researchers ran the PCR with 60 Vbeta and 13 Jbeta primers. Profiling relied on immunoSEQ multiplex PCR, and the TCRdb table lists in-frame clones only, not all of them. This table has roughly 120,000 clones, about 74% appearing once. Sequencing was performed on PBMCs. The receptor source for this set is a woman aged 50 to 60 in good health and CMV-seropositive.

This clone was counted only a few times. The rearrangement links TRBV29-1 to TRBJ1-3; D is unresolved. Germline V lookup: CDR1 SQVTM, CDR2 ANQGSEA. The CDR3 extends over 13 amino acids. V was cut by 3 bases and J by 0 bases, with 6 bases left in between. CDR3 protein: CSVDYGSGNTIYF. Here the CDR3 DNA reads TGCAGCGTTGATTACGGCTCTGGAAACACCATATATTTT.

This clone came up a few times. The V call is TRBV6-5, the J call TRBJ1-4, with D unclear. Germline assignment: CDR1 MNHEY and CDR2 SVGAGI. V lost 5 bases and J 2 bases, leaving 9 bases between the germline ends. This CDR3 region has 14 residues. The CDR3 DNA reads TGTGCCAGCAGTGTACAGTGGACTAATGAAAAACTGTTTTTT. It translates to CASSVQWTNEKLFF.

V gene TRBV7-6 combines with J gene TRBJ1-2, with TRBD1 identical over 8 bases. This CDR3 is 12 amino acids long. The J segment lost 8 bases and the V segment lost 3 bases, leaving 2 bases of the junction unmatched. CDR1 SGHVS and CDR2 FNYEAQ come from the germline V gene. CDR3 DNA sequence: TGTGCCAGCAGCTTGGGACAGGTAGGCTACACCTTC. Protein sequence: CASSLGQVGYTF. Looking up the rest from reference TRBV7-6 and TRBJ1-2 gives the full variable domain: GAGVSQSPRYKVTKRGQDVALRCDPISGHVSLYWYRQALGQGPEFLTYFNYEAQQDKSGLPNDRFSAERPEGSISTLTIQRTEQRDSAMYRCASSLGQVGYTFGSGTRLTVV.

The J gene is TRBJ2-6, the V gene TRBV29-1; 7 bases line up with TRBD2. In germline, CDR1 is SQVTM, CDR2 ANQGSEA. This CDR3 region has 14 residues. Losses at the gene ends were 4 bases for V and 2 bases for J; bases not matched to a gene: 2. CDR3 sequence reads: CSVGGGAGANVLTF. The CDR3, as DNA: TGCAGCGTTGGGGGGGGAGCTGGGGCCAACGTCCTGACTTTC.

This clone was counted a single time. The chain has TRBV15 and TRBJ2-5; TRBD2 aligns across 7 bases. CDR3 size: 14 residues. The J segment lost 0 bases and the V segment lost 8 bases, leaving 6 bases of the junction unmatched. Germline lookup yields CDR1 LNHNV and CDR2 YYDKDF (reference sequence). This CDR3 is CATRRAGDQETQYF. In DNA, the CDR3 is TGTGCCACCCGGCGGGCGGGAGACCAAGAGACCCAGTACTTC.

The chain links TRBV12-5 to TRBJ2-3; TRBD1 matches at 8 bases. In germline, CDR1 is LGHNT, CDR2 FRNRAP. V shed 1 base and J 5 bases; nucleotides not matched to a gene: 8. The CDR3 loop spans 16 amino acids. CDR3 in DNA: TGTGCTAGTGGTTTGGCCCAACAGGGGGGTGGAGATACGCAGTATTTT. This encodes CASGLAQQGGGDTQYF. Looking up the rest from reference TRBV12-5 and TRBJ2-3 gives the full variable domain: DARVTQTPRHKVTEMGQEVTMRCQPILGHNTVFWYRQTMMQGLELLAYFRNRAPLDDSGMPKDRFSAEMPDATLATLKIQPSEPRDSAVYFCASGLAQQGGGDTQYFGPGTRLTVL.

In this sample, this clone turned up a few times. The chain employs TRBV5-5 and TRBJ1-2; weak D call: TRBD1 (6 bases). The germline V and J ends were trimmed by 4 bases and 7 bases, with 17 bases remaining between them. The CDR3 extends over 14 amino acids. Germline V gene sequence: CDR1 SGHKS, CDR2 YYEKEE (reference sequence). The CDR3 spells CASSAPGQSSGYTF. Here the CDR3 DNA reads TGTGCCAGCAGCGCTCCGGGACAATCAAGTGGCTACACCTTC.

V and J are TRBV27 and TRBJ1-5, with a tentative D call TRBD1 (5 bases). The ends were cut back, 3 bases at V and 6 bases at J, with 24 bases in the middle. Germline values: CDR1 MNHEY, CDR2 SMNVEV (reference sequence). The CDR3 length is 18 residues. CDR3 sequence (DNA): TGTGCCAGCAGTTTCCCAGGCCGGAGGGTTGGGGACTGTCAGCCCCAGCATTTT. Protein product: CASSFPGRRVGDCQPQHF.

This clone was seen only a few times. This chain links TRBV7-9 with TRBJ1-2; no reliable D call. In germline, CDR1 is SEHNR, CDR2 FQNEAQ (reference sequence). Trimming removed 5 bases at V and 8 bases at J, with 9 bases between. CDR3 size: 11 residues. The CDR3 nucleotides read TGTGCCAGCAGCCTTGGAGCGGGCTACACCTTC. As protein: CASSLGAGYTF.

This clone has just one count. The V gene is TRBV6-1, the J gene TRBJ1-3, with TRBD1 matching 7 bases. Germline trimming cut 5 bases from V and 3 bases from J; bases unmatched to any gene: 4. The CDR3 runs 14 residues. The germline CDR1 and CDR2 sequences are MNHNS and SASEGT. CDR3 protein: CASSRQGNGNTIYF. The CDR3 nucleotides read TGTGCCAGCAGTAGACAGGGTAATGGAAACACCATATATTTT.

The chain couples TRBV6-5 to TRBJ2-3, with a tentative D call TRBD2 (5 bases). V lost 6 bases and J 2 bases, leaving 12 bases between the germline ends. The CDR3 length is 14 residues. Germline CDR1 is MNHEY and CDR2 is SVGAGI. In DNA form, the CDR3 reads TGTGCCAGCAGCCGTAGCGTCAACACAGATACGCAGTATTTT. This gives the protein CASSRSVNTDTQYF.

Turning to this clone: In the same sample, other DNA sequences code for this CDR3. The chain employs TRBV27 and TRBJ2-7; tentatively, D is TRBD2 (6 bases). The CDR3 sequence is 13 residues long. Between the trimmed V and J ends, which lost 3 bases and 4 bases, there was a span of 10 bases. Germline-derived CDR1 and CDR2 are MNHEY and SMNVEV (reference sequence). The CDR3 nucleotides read TGTGCCAGCAGTTTGGGGGGTGGATACGAGCAGTACTTC. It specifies CASSLGGGYEQYF.

CDR3 residues: CASSPGVVAGGNEQFF. The DNA for the CDR3 is TGTGCCAGCAGCCCGGGCGTGGTAGCGGGGGGGAATGAGCAGTTCTTC. The chain has TRBV9 and TRBJ2-1; 11 nucleotides line up with TRBD2. The CDR3 spans 16 residues. V lost 4 bases to trimming and J lost 7 bases; unmatched junction nucleotides: 10. CDR1 and CDR2 from the germline V gene are SGDLS and YYNGEE.

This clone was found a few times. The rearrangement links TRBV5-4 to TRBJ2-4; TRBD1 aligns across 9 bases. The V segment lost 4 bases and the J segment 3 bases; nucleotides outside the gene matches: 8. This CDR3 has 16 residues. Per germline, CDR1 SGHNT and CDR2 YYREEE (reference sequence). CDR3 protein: CASSTTGGADKNIQYF. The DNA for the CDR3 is TGTGCCAGCAGCACCACAGGGGGCGCGGACAAAAACATTCAGTACTTC. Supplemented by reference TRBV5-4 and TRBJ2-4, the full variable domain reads ETGVTQSPTHLIKTRGQQVTLRCSSQSGHNTVSWYQQALGQGPQFIFQYYREEENGRGNFPPRFSGLQFPNYSSELNVNALELDDSALYLCASSTTGGADKNIQYFGAGTRLSVL.